This entry lists 30 T cell receptor beta chains sequenced from one sample in a study of OX40 agonist ivuxolimab in advanced cancers. Repertoires were generated with immunoSEQ multiplex PCR, while TCRdb's copy carries only in-frame clones and drops some. This sample yields 25,000 to 35,000 clones, of which about four fifths are seen a single time; around 21% belongs to the top ten. The sequencing here drew on CD4+ or CD8+ T cells sorted from blood, taken in a trial of the OX40 agonist ivuxolimab. Every receptor here comes from an adult with an advanced solid tumor such as melanoma, head and neck, liver or kidney cancer.

The chain has TRBV5-5 and TRBJ2-7; D may be TRBD1 (5 bases). V lost 2 bases to trimming and J lost 0 bases, with 12 bases between them. Germline assignment: CDR1 SGHKS and CDR2 YYEKEE (reference sequence). CDR3 length equals 15 residues. CDR3 in DNA: TGTGCCAGCAGCTTACCCGACAGAAGCTCCTACGAGCAGTACTTC. It is translated as CASSLPDRSSYEQYF.

The CDR3 DNA sequence: TGTGCCAGCAGTGAAATAACTAGTCGAAACGAGCAGTACTTC. Its protein is CASSEITSRNEQYF. The chain combines TRBV6-1 with TRBJ2-7; weak D call: TRBD2 (5 bases). The CDR3 sequence is 14 residues long. Deletions cut 2 bases from V and 5 bases from J, with 13 bases between. Germline lookup yields CDR1 MNHNS and CDR2 SASEGT.

The chain couples TRBV30 to TRBJ2-7; unclear D gene. Between the trimmed V and J ends, which lost 2 bases and 2 bases, there was a span of 10 bases. The CDR3 is 13 amino acids. Per the germline V gene, CDR1 is GTSNPN and CDR2 is SVGIG (reference sequence). The CDR3: CAWSSGRTYEQYF. As DNA, the CDR3 is TGTGCCTGGAGTTCCGGACGGACCTACGAGCAGTACTTC. Full variable domain (rest looked up from reference TRBV30 and TRBJ2-7): SQTIHQWPATLVQPVGSPLSLECTVEGTSNPNLYWYRQAAGRGLQLLFYSVGIGQISSEVPQNLSASRPQDRQFILSSKKLLLSDSGFYLCAWSSGRTYEQYFGPGTRLTVT.

The gene calls are TRBV4-1 and TRBJ2-3; 12 bases fit TRBD2. The CDR3 totals 17 residues. In germline, CDR1 is MGHRA, CDR2 YSYEKL. V lost 4 bases and J lost 0; bases outside the gene matches: 5. The CDR3 DNA reads TGCGCCAGCAGCCGCCTGACTAGCGGGGGTAGCACAGATACGCAGTATTTT. Translated, it gives CASSRLTSGGSTDTQYF.

The chain combines TRBV6-4 with TRBJ2-3; 10 positions match TRBD2. V dropped 2 bases and J dropped 4; count of bases not matched to a gene: 0. The CDR3 consists of 14 residues. Germline V gene data show CDR1 as MRHNA and CDR2 as SNTAGT. The CDR3 sequence: CASSDGLAADTQYF. The CDR3 DNA follows: TGTGCCAGCAGTGACGGACTAGCGGCAGATACGCAGTATTTT.

This clone occurred many times. This sequence joins TRBV30 and TRBJ2-5; 7 nucleotides line up with TRBD2. Germline CDR1 is GTSNPN and CDR2 is SVGIG (reference sequence). Germline trimming cut 8 bases from V and 3 bases from J; bases unmatched to any gene: 12. The CDR3 length is 14 residues. CDR3 bases: TGTGCCAACGGATCGACTAGCCTTAAAGAGACCCAGTACTTC. Translating it yields CANGSTSLKETQYF.

The CDR3 DNA is TGTGCCAGCAGCCCCCCGGGACAGGGGGCATATACGCAGTATTTT. Amino acid sequence: CASSPPGQGAYTQYF. This chain joins TRBV4-2 and TRBJ2-3, with 12 bases lining up with TRBD1. The CDR3 contains 15 residues. The germline gives CDR1 LGHNA, CDR2 YNFKEQ. V was pared by 4 bases and J by 7 bases, with 6 bases of the junction left unmatched.

This chain links TRBV9 with TRBJ2-1; TRBD2 matches at 10 bases. J was trimmed by 10 bases and V by 0 bases; bases with no gene match: 7. Germline lookup yields CDR1 SGDLS and CDR2 YYNGEE. The CDR3 loop spans 15 amino acids. CDR3: CASSVELAGVGEQFF. The CDR3 DNA follows: TGTGCCAGCAGCGTAGAGCTAGCGGGAGTGGGGGAGCAGTTCTTC.

In this sample, this clone turned up once. The CDR3 sequence: CASSEARGHYEQYF. The CDR3 DNA reads TGTGCCAGCAGTGAAGCCCGGGGGCACTACGAGCAGTACTTC. The rearrangement joins TRBV6-1 to TRBJ2-7; D tentatively reads TRBD1 or TRBD2 (6 bases each). From germline, CDR1 is MNHNS and CDR2 SASEGT. Deletions cut 0 bases from V and 3 bases from J, with 9 bases between. CDR3 length equals 14 residues.

The chain couples TRBV10-2 to TRBJ2-7; 7 bases agree with TRBD1. Germline trimming cut 4 bases from V and 3 bases from J; bases unmatched to any gene: 3. This CDR3 spans 13 amino acids. Germline-derived CDR1 and CDR2 are WSHSY and SAAADI. The CDR3 here is CASSGTGHYEQYF. CDR3 DNA sequence: TGCGCCAGCAGTGGGACAGGTCACTACGAGCAGTACTTC.

The rearrangement links TRBV27 to TRBJ2-5, with D perhaps matching TRBD1 (6 bases). CDR1 MNHEY and CDR2 SMNVEV come from the germline V gene (reference sequence). V dropped 5 bases and J dropped 5 bases, with 21 bases sitting between them. There are 16 residues in the CDR3. The CDR3 DNA reads TGTGCCAGCAGTAGATTCGGGACAACAATAGGGGAGACCCAGTACTTC. It yields the protein CASSRFGTTIGETQYF.

The CDR3 DNA sequence: TGCGCCAGCAGCTTGGTCGGCGGGAGCCCCTACGAGCAGTACTTC. The encoded protein is CASSLVGGSPYEQYF. The V and J genes are TRBV5-1 and TRBJ2-5; 7 positions agree with TRBD2. The J call could be wrong; TRBJ2-7 is a better fit for the DNA end. Germline CDR1 and CDR2: SGHRS and YFSETQ. CDR3 length equals 15 residues.

The chain is built from TRBV9 and TRBJ2-7; D perhaps matches TRBD1 (5 bases). The germline gives CDR1 SGDLS, CDR2 YYNGEE. The CDR3 runs to 15 residues. Trimming shortened V by 4 bases and J by 0 bases, and 14 bases separated the two germline ends. The CDR3 DNA follows: TGTGCCAGCAGCCCACACCCAGACAGCTCCTACGAGCAGTACTTC. Its translation is CASSPHPDSSYEQYF.

The chain is built from TRBV5-1 and TRBJ2-7; 8 nucleotides match TRBD1. V was pared by 5 bases and J by 3 bases, with 13 bases of the junction left unmatched. CDR3 length: 16 residues. CDR1 and CDR2 (germline): SGHRS, YFSETQ. The CDR3 protein is CASSFNPGQVVYEQYF. The CDR3 DNA follows: TGCGCCAGCAGTTTCAATCCGGGACAGGTTGTCTACGAGCAGTACTTC.

The rearrangement links TRBV7-8 to TRBJ1-5, with 9 bases aligning to TRBD1. The J segment lost 4 bases and the V segment lost 4 bases, leaving 2 bases of the junction unmatched. The CDR3 has 14 residues. Germline loops: CDR1 SGHVS, CDR2 FQNEAQ. The CDR3 spells CASSSGQGNQPQHF. For the CDR3, the DNA is TGTGCCAGCAGCTCGGGACAGGGTAATCAGCCCCAGCATTTT. The full variable domain, its missing parts supplied by reference TRBV7-8 and TRBJ1-5, is GAGVSQSPRYKVAKRGQDVALRCDPISGHVSLFWYQQALGQGPEFLTYFQNEAQLDKSGLPSDRFFAERPEGSVSTLKIQRTQQEDSAVYLCASSSGQGNQPQHFGDGTRLSIL.

The rearrangement joins TRBV27 to TRBJ2-7; D may be TRBD1 (6 bases). Trimming took 6 bases from V and 1 from J, leaving 19 bases between them. This CDR3 is 16 amino acids long. Per the germline V gene, CDR1 is MNHEY and CDR2 is SMNVEV (reference sequence). Written as DNA, the CDR3 is TGTGCCAGCAGACAGCTGACAGGTCACTTATCCTACGAGCAGTACTTC. Encoded protein: CASRQLTGHLSYEQYF.

The chain's CDR3 is CASSIYSGSNSPLHF. CDR3 coding DNA: TGTGCCAGCAGTATCTACTCCGGCAGCAATTCACCCCTCCACTTT. The chain combines TRBV6-5 with TRBJ1-6; D uncertain. CDR1 is MNHEY and CDR2 is SVGAGI in the germline V gene. V lost 5 bases and J 7 bases, leaving 15 bases between the germline ends. The CDR3 loop spans 15 amino acids.

The CDR3 protein is CASSQRTGGNQPQHF. As DNA, the CDR3 is TGTGCCAGCAGTCAAAGGACAGGGGGCAATCAGCCCCAGCATTTT. The rearrangement links TRBV27 to TRBJ1-5; TRBD1 agrees at 9 bases. Unmatched junction bases numbered 4, after V lost 5 bases and J lost 2 bases. There are 15 residues in the CDR3. In germline, CDR1 is MNHEY, CDR2 SMNVEV (reference sequence).

The rearrangement joins TRBV6-1 to TRBJ2-7; 9 positions match TRBD2. The germline V gene has CDR1 MNHNS and CDR2 SASEGT. The V gene end was trimmed by 3 bases and the J gene end by 2 bases; junction bases not matched to a gene: 5. This CDR3 spans 15 amino acids. The CDR3 DNA sequence: TGTGCCAGCAGTGAGACTAGCGGCTTGACCTACGAGCAGTACTTC. It yields the protein CASSETSGLTYEQYF.

Here the CDR3 reads CASRNRGGGLSGDTQYF. DNA for the CDR3: TGTGCCAGCAGAAACCGGGGTGGGGGACTGTCGGGAGATACGCAGTATTTT. The rearrangement uses TRBV5-6 and TRBJ2-3, with D possibly matching TRBD2 (6 bases). CDR1 and CDR2 from the germline V gene are SGHDT and YYEEEE. V dropped 5 bases and J dropped 5 bases, with 24 bases sitting between them. The CDR3 is made up of 17 amino acids.

This clone was found many times. The chain carries TRBV27 and TRBJ2-1; 11 nucleotides line up with TRBD2. The length of the CDR3 is 15 residues. V lost 5 bases and J lost 4; bases outside the gene matches: 4. CDR1 is MNHEY, CDR2 SMNVEV, per germline (reference sequence). The CDR3 reads CASSPLAGGYNEQFF. The CDR3 DNA reads TGTGCCAGCAGTCCCCTAGCGGGAGGTTACAATGAGCAGTTCTTC.

The V and J genes are TRBV13 and TRBJ2-7; weak D call: TRBD2 (6 bases). Between the trimmed V and J ends, which lost 5 bases and 2 bases, there was a span of 13 bases. The CDR3 has 14 residues. Germline-derived CDR1 and CDR2 are PRHDT and FYEKMQ (reference sequence). The CDR3 DNA reads as TGTGCCAGCAGCCCGCGGGGCGGGACCTACGAGCAGTACTTC. It translates to CASSPRGGTYEQYF.

The chain is built from TRBV5-6 and TRBJ1-2, with TRBD1 identical over 11 bases. V lost 7 bases, J lost 7 bases, and 9 bases stayed unmatched. The CDR3 length is 14 residues. Germline lookup yields CDR1 SGHDT and CDR2 YYEEEE. The CDR3 nucleotides read TGTGCCAGCCAGCCCGGACAGGGGGCGAGTGGCTACACCTTC. It translates to CASQPGQGASGYTF.

This chain links TRBV5-1 with TRBJ2-7; D is unclear. Trimming cost V 1 base and J 2 bases, with 10 bases left between them. The CDR3 spans 14 residues. The germline CDR1 and CDR2 sequences are SGHRS and YFSETQ. CDR3 in amino acids: CASSLPEAPYEQYF. The CDR3 DNA reads TGCGCCAGCAGCTTGCCCGAGGCCCCCTACGAGCAGTACTTC.

The chain links TRBV4-1 to TRBJ2-3, with 8 bases lining up with TRBD2. CDR1 is MGHRA, CDR2 YSYEKL, per germline. The CDR3 sequence is 14 residues long. Trimming removed 4 bases from V and 3 bases from J; junction bases left unmatched: 3. CDR3 in amino acids: CASSLIAGTDTQYF. The DNA for the CDR3 is TGCGCCAGCAGCCTGATAGCGGGAACAGATACGCAGTATTTT.

V and J are TRBV7-6 and TRBJ2-7; 8 bases are a match to TRBD2. V lost 4 bases to trimming and J lost 7 bases; unmatched junction nucleotides: 9. Germline CDR1 reads SGHVS; CDR2 reads FNYEAQ. The CDR3 is made up of 14 amino acids. CDR3 DNA: TGTGCCAGCAGCTCCGCGCCGGGAGGGGGGGAGCAGTACTTC. Translation gives CASSSAPGGGEQYF.

The V gene is TRBV2, the J gene TRBJ2-6; no clear D. Per germline, CDR1 SNHLY and CDR2 FYNNEI. V lost 10 bases and J lost 2, with 21 bases in between. The CDR3 spans 17 residues. CDR3 sequence (DNA): TGTGCCAACAGCCTGCCGAGGTTTGGGGCTGGGGCCAACGTCCTGACTTTC. It yields the protein CANSLPRFGAGANVLTF.

The CDR3 sequence: CASSLVQGSETQYF. CDR3 DNA: TGCGCCAGCAGCTTGGTGCAGGGTAGCGAGACCCAGTACTTC. This chain joins TRBV5-1 and TRBJ2-5, with a weak D call TRBD1 (5 bases). Germline V gene data show CDR1 as SGHRS and CDR2 as YFSETQ. V shed 0 bases and J shed 5 bases, with 11 bases lying between them. This CDR3 is 14 amino acids long.

This rearrangement joins TRBV6-5 to TRBJ1-2; TRBD1 matches at 12 bases. Trimming removed 2 bases from V and 6 bases from J; junction bases left unmatched: 4. From germline, CDR1 is MNHEY and CDR2 SVGAGI. The CDR3 totals 15 residues. In DNA form, the CDR3 reads TGTGCCAGCAGTTACCCGGGACAGGGGGCAGATGGCTACACCTTC. Residues: CASSYPGQGADGYTF.

This chain joins TRBV21-1 and TRBJ2-5; TRBD1, the table's D call, was not compared with the DNA. TRBV21-1 is labeled a pseudogene. The CDR3 contains 16 residues. The CDR3 sequence: CASSRNRGTLQETQYF. In nucleotides, the CDR3 is TGTGCCAGCAGCAGAAACAGGGGGACCCTCCAAGAGACCCAGTACTTC.